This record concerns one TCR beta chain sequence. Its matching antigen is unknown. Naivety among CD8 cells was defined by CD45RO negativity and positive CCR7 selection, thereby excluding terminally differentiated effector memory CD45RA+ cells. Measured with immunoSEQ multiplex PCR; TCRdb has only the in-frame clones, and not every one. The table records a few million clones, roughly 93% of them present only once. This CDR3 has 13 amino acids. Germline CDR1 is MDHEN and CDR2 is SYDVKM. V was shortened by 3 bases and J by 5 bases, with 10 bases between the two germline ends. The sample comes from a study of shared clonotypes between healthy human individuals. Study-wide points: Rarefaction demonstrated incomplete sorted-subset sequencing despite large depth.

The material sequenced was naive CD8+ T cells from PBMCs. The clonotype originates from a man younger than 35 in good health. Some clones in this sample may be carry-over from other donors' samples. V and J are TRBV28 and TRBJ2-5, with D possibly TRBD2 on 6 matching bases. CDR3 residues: CASSLPEGETQYF. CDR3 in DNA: TGTGCCAGCAGTTTGCCGGAGGGGGAGACCCAGTACTTC.